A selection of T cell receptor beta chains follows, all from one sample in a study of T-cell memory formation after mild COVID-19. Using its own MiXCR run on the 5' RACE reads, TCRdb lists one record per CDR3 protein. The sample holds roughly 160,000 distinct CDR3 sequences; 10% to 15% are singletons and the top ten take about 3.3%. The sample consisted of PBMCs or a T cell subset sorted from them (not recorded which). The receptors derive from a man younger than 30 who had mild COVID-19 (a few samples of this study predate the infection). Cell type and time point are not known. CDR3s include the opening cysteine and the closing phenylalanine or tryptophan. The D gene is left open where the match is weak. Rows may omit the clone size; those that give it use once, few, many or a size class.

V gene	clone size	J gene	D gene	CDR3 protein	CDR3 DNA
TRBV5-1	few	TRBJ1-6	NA	CASSLDQGSNSPLHF	TGCGCCAGCAGCTTGGATCAGGGCTCCAATTCACCCCTCCACTTT
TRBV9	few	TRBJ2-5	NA	CASSVEETQYF	TGTGCCAGCAGCGTCGAGGAGACCCAGTACTTC
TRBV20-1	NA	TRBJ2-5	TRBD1	CSASSRGHETQYF	TGCAGTGCTTCCTCCAGGGGGCACGAGACCCAGTACTTC
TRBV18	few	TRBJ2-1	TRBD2	CASSPRLAGGRNEQFF	TGTGCCAGCTCACCGCGGTTAGCGGGGGGGCGTAATGAGCAGTTCTTC
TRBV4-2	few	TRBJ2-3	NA	CASSQVSTDTQYF	TGTGCCAGCAGCCAAGTGAGCACAGATACGCAGTATTTT
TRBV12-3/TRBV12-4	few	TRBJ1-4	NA	CASSFEGTNEKLFF	TGTGCCAGCAGTTTCGAAGGGACTAATGAAAAACTGTTTTTT
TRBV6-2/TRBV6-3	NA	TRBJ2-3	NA	CASSRRTGTDTQYF	TGTGCCAGCAGTCGACGTACAGGCACAGATACGCAGTATTTT
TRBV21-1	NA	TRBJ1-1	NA	CASTNNKSNTEAFF	TGTGCCAGCACCAACAATAAATCGAACACTGAAGCTTTCTTT
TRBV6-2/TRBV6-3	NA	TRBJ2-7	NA	CASSYLRDKPYEQYF	TGTGCCAGCAGTTACCTCCGGGACAAGCCCTACGAGCAGTACTTC
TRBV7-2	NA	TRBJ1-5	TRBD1	CASSSTRGPGQPQHF	TGTGCCAGCAGCTCCACGAGGGGGCCGGGTCAGCCCCAGCATTTT
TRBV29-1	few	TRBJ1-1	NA	CSARTEKAFF	TGCAGCGCCAGGACAGAGAAAGCTTTCTTT
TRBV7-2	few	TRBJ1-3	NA	CASSVYGGVGNTIYF	TGTGCCAGCAGTGTATACGGCGGGGTAGGGAACACCATATATTTT
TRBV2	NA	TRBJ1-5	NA	CASSDTTPQPQHF	TGTGCCAGCAGTGATACGACACCGCAGCCCCAGCATTTT
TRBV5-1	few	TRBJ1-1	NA	CASSRGGGPSDEAFF	TGCGCCAGCAGCCGAGGGGGGGGCCCGAGTGATGAAGCTTTCTTT
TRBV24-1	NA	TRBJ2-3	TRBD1	CATSDSGQRPDTQYF	TGTGCCACCAGTGATTCGGGACAGCGGCCAGATACGCAGTATTTT
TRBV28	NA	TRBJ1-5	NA	CASSLWGRPNQPQHF	TGTGCCAGCAGTTTGTGGGGTCGGCCCAATCAGCCCCAGCATTTT
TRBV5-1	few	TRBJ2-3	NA	CASRSGSTSTDTQYF	TGCGCCAGCAGATCCGGGTCGACTAGCACAGATACGCAGTATTTT
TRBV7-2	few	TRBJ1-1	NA	CASSRALAGTEAFF	TGTGCCAGCAGCCGCGCCCTCGCTGGCACTGAAGCTTTCTTT
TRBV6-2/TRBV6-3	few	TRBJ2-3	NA	CASSNPATGADTQYF	TGTGCCAGCAGCAACCCGGCTACCGGGGCAGATACGCAGTATTTT
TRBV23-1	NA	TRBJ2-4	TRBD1	CAIRTGDGNIQYF	TGCGCCATACGGACAGGGGACGGAAACATTCAGTACTTC
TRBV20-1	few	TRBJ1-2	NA	CSARVKGWDYGYTF	TGCAGTGCTAGAGTTAAGGGATGGGACTATGGCTACACCTTC
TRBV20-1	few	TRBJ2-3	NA	CSADTRTDTQYF	TGCAGTGCTGACACTAGAACAGATACGCAGTATTTT
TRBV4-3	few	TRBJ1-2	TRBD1	CASSRFEDRVTNYGYTF	TGCGCCAGCAGCCGCTTTGAGGACAGGGTAACTAACTATGGCTACACCTTC
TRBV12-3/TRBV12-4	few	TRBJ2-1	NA	CASRGPGRPFDEQFF	TGTGCCAGCAGAGGGCCAGGGAGGCCCTTCGATGAGCAGTTCTTC
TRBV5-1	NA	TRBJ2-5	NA	CASSWTTQETQYF	TGCGCCAGCAGCTGGACCACTCAAGAGACCCAGTACTTC
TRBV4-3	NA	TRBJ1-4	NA	CASSLEDYRAGTNEKLFF	TGCGCCAGCAGCCTGGAAGATTACAGGGCGGGAACTAATGAAAAACTGTTTTTT
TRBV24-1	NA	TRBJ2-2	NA	CATSDPGENTGELFF	TGTGCCACCAGTGATCCTGGGGAGAACACCGGGGAGCTGTTTTTT
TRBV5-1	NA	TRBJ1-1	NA	CASSPTLGNTEAFF	TGCGCCAGCAGCCCGACCCTCGGGAACACTGAAGCTTTCTTT
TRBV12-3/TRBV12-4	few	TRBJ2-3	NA	CASSGAPRVSTDTQYF	TGTGCCAGCAGTGGGGCCCCCCGGGTGAGCACAGATACGCAGTATTTT
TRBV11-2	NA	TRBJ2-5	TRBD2	CASSSGLAGGRTQYF	TGTGCCAGCAGCTCCGGACTAGCGGGGGGAAGGACCCAGTACTTC
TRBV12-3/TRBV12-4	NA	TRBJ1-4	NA	CASSPNTATTPGEKLFF	TGTGCCAGCAGCCCCAATACCGCGACCACGCCGGGTGAAAAACTGTTTTTT
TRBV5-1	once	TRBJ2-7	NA	CASSLYLQGQDRYEQYF	TGCGCCAGCAGCTTATACCTCCAGGGGCAAGACCGCTACGAGCAGTACTTC
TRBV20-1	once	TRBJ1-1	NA	CSESGEWNTEAFF	TGCAGTGAGTCGGGGGAATGGAACACTGAAGCTTTCTTT
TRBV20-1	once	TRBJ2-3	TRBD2	CSASGRGVTDTQYF	TGCAGTGCCAGCGGGCGGGGGGTCACAGATACGCAGTATTTT
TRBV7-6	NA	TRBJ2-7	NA	CASSFGRDYEQYF	TGTGCCAGCAGCTTCGGCCGGGACTACGAGCAGTACTTC
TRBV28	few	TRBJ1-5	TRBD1	CASSTGVQPQHF	TGTGCCAGCAGTACAGGGGTTCAGCCCCAGCATTTT